The following is a T cell receptor (beta chain) sequence with its context. These data come from a study of radiotherapy plus CTLA-4 blockade in lung cancer. The repertoire was sequenced with immunoSEQ multiplex PCR; TCRdb's copy has only in-frame clones and lacks some. Among 45,000 or so clones listed, around nine tenths were seen once. The germline V gene has CDR1 MDHEN and CDR2 SYDVKM. V was pared by 6 bases and J by 1 base, with 15 bases between. CDR3 length: 15 residues. This chain links TRBV28 with TRBJ2-5; possibly TRBD1 for D (7 bases). The specimen was peripheral blood, collected from a patient treated with radiotherapy plus ipilimumab. This receptor was identified in a human donor with non-small cell lung cancer whose response to radiotherapy plus ipilimumab could not be evaluated. The CDR3 nucleotides are TGTGCCAGCAGCGACAGGGAGGTCTTCCAAGAGACCCAGTACTTC. Translation: CASSDREVFQETQYF.